The present entry profiles one T cell receptor (beta chain) with its context. Its antigen is still unknown. The data were taken from a study of cytomegalovirus exposure and HLA in healthy donors. Study-wide results and caveats: HLA alleles were associated with roughly 15,000 TCR beta sequences in a later analysis at 0.05 false discovery rate.

There are 14 residues in the CDR3. Trimming removed 0 bases from V and 9 bases from J, with 13 bases in between. Germline V gene lookup returns CDR1 SGHRS and CDR2 YFSETQ. The PCR was carried out with 60 Vbeta primers and 13 Jbeta primers. This table comes from immunoSEQ multiplex PCR, and its TCRdb copy is limited to in-frame clones, with some not included. The data show under 200,000 clones, with 65% to 90% seen just once and about 6% held by the top ten. The TCR comes from a man between 45 and 60 years old in good health and CMV-seropositive. This sequence joins TRBV5-1 and TRBJ2-1; D gene uncertain. Sequencing was carried out using PBMCs. The chain's CDR3 is CASSLGLGYSEQFF. Written as DNA, the CDR3 is TGCGCCAGCAGCTTGGGACTTGGGTATAGTGAGCAGTTCTTC.